These 24 T cell receptor beta chains were all obtained from the same sample, sequenced in a study of T cells in Graves' hyperthyroidism and ophthalmopathy. RNA transcripts were the template for amplifying TCR beta CDR3 regions. First-round RT-PCR with HTBI primers amplified the TCR CDR3 region. Via MiXCR, TCRdb re-called the multiplex PCR reads, giving one row per CDR3 protein. The data contain about 700,000 distinct CDR3 sequences, approximately 15% of them singletons. Specimen: blood. The origin of the receptors is a woman aged 18-29 years with Graves' hyperthyroidism.

This clonotype was recorded a few times. The chain couples TRBV2 to TRBJ2-7; D unclear. This CDR3 contains 11 residues. Germline V gene sequence: CDR1 SNHLY, CDR2 FYNNEI. With 6 bases removed from V and 9 bases from J, the gap between germline ends came to 12 bases. CDR3 bases: TGTGCCAGCAGCATACAAAAACGGCAGTACTTC. This encodes CASSIQKRQYF.

The rearrangement links TRBV20-1 to TRBJ1-4, with D maybe TRBD1 (5 bases). Germline CDR1 reads DFQATT; CDR2 reads SNEGSKA (reference sequence). The CDR3 length is 14 residues. V lost 4 bases and J 6 bases, leaving 15 bases between the germline ends. CDR3 nucleotides: TGCAGTGCTACCCGGGGACTTGGGGATGAAAAACTGTTTTTT. Its protein product is CSATRGLGDEKLFF.

Many counts were recorded for this clonotype. The chain employs TRBV20-1 and TRBJ2-7; D might be TRBD1 or TRBD2, each matching 5 bases. Trimming cost V 3 bases and J 2 bases, with 14 bases left between them. The CDR3 has 14 residues. Germline V gene data show CDR1 as DFQATT and CDR2 as SNEGSKA (reference sequence). The CDR3 coding sequence is TGCAGTGCTAGCCCGACCCTGGGACCCTACGAGCAGTACTTC. Translating gives CSASPTLGPYEQYF.

This clonotype appeared many times. This chain connects TRBV10-3 to TRBJ1-1, with D maybe TRBD1 (5 bases). Per germline, CDR1 ENHRY and CDR2 SYGVKD. Trimming shortened V by 4 bases and J by 5 bases, and 14 bases separated the two germline ends. The length of the CDR3 is 14 residues. In DNA, the CDR3 is TGTGCCATCAGTGGGGGCCCCGGGGGGACTGAAGCTTTCTTT. This gives the protein CAISGGPGGTEAFF.

This clonotype was seen ten or more times. The V and J genes are TRBV27 and TRBJ2-1; 7 nucleotides align to TRBD2. The CDR3 length is 16 residues. Germline CDR1 MNHEY, CDR2 SMNVEV (reference sequence). V was clipped by 6 bases and J by 5 bases; unmatched bases: 13. The chain's CDR3 is CASSLLGLAANNEQFF. The CDR3 coding sequence is TGTGCCAGCAGCCTACTGGGGCTAGCGGCCAACAATGAGCAGTTCTTC.

This clonotype appeared many times. The rearrangement links TRBV10-3 to TRBJ1-2, with TRBD1 identical over 7 bases. CDR3 length: 12 amino acids. The V and J ends lost 8 bases and 3 bases, in that order; junction bases with no gene match: 3. Germline assignment: CDR1 ENHRY and CDR2 SYGVKD. The CDR3 sequence is CAISGTDYGYTF. The CDR3 DNA is TGTGCCATCTCGGGGACAGACTATGGCTACACCTTC.

This clonotype has ten or more counts. The chain links TRBV29-1 to TRBJ1-2; 7 bases map to TRBD1. From germline, CDR1 is SQVTM and CDR2 ANQGSEA. The V segment lost 5 bases and the J segment 4 bases; nucleotides outside the gene matches: 7. The CDR3 spans 13 residues. The CDR3 nucleotides are TGCAGCGTTCAAGCCGGGACAGCCTATGGCTACACCTTC. This gives the protein CSVQAGTAYGYTF.

This clonotype was detected ten times or more. The rearrangement joins TRBV28 to TRBJ2-7, with D possibly matching TRBD2 (6 bases). V lost 2 bases and J lost 0, with 14 bases in between. The CDR3 length is 16 residues. Germline V gene sequence: CDR1 MDHEN, CDR2 SYDVKM. CDR3 in amino acids: CASSLVRLRDSYEQYF. Written as DNA, the CDR3 is TGTGCCAGCAGTTTAGTTCGTTTGCGGGACTCCTACGAGCAGTACTTC.

The chain recombines TRBV7-9 with TRBJ2-3; 11 bases agree with TRBD2. This CDR3 has 16 amino acids. Trimming removed 5 bases from V and 5 bases from J; junction bases left unmatched: 9. The germline V gene encodes CDR1 SEHNR and CDR2 FQNEAQ (reference sequence). The CDR3 DNA follows: TGTGCCAGCAGCAACGTAGCGGGAGGGACACGAGATACGCAGTATTTT. It is translated as CASSNVAGGTRDTQYF.

This clonotype has only a few counts. The V call is TRBV5-1, the J call TRBJ2-7; 8 bases are shared with TRBD1. CDR3 length: 13 amino acids. Germline assignment: CDR1 SGHRS and CDR2 YFSETQ. V shed 4 bases, J shed 6 bases, and the junction held 6 bases outside the gene matches. In DNA form, the CDR3 reads TGCGCCAGCAGCAAAGGACAGGGAGGCGAGCAGTACTTC. This gives the protein CASSKGQGGEQYF.

This clonotype was counted many times. The rearrangement joins TRBV6-6 to TRBJ2-7; a possible D gene is TRBD1 (7 bases). Looked up from germline, CDR1 is MNHNY and CDR2 is SVGAGI (reference sequence). V lost 2 bases and J lost 2, with 16 bases in between. The CDR3 consists of 16 residues. The CDR3 region has the DNA TGTGCCAGCAGTTACGTCCGGGGGACAGCAGCCTACGAGCAGTACTTC. Translating it yields CASSYVRGTAAYEQYF.

The chain combines TRBV28 with TRBJ2-6, with D possibly being TRBD2 (5 bases). The CDR3 has 15 amino acids. The germline V gene has CDR1 MDHEN and CDR2 SYDVKM. Between the trimmed V and J ends, which lost 5 bases and 4 bases, there was a span of 12 bases. The CDR3 protein is CASSTLSGGANVLTF. CDR3 coding DNA: TGTGCCAGCAGTACCCTTTCGGGGGGGGCCAACGTCCTGACTTTC.

This clonotype was detected only a few times. The gene calls are TRBV6-5 and TRBJ2-1; possible D gene TRBD2, 5 bases. V lost 0 bases and J lost 12, with 12 bases in between. Germline CDR1 MNHEY, CDR2 SVGAGI. The CDR3 totals 13 residues. CDR3 loop: CASSYSRRMGQFF. Here the CDR3 DNA reads TGTGCCAGCAGTTACTCGCGGAGGATGGGGCAGTTCTTC.

The sample holds a few counts of this clonotype. The rearrangement joins TRBV7-9 to TRBJ2-1; 12 bases map to TRBD2. The CDR3 has 15 residues. Per germline, CDR1 SEHNR and CDR2 FQNEAQ (reference sequence). J was trimmed by 7 bases and V by 5 bases; bases with no gene match: 6. The CDR3, as DNA: TGTGCCAGCAGCCAGAGGGGACTAGCGGGTAATGAGCAGTTCTTC. Encoded protein: CASSQRGLAGNEQFF.

This clonotype was observed many times. V is TRBV30 and J is TRBJ1-5; 9 bases match TRBD1. CDR3 length: 15 amino acids. The V gene end was trimmed by 2 bases and the J gene end by 7 bases; junction bases not matched to a gene: 9. Per germline, CDR1 GTSNPN and CDR2 SVGIG (reference sequence). The chain's CDR3 is CAWSNPGQGRQPQHF. The CDR3 bases are TGTGCCTGGAGTAACCCCGGACAGGGGAGACAGCCCCAGCATTTT. Full variable domain (rest looked up from reference TRBV30 and TRBJ1-5): SQTIHQWPATLVQPVGSPLSLECTVEGTSNPNLYWYRQAAGRGLQLLFYSVGIGQISSEVPQNLSASRPQDRQFILSSKKLLLSDSGFYLCAWSNPGQGRQPQHFGDGTRLSIL.

In this sample, this clonotype turned up many times. The gene calls are TRBV28 and TRBJ2-7; D not certain. CDR3 length: 13 amino acids. Germline V gives CDR1 MDHEN, CDR2 SYDVKM. V was shortened by 1 base and J by 3 bases, with 7 bases between the two germline ends. CDR3 protein: CASSLLAYYEQYF. As DNA, the CDR3 is TGTGCCAGCAGTTTATTAGCTTACTACGAGCAGTACTTC. Variable domain in full (rest from reference TRBV28 and TRBJ2-7): DVKVTQSSRYLVKRTGEKVFLECVQDMDHENMFWYRQDPGLGLRLIYFSYDVKMKEKGDIPEGYSVSREKKERFSLILESASTNQTSMYLCASSLLAYYEQYFGPGTRLTVT.

The table lists this clonotype with a few counts. This sequence joins TRBV28 and TRBJ2-4; weak D call: TRBD1 (5 bases). Germline CDR1 is MDHEN and CDR2 is SYDVKM. This CDR3 region has 16 residues. V was cut by 2 bases and J by 0 bases, with 11 bases left in between. CDR3 amino acids: CASSLPGAVAKNIQYF. The CDR3 bases are TGTGCCAGCAGTTTACCTGGGGCTGTAGCCAAAAACATTCAGTACTTC.

The rearrangement links TRBV25-1 to TRBJ1-3, with a weak D call TRBD1 (5 bases). Germline CDR1 MGHDK, CDR2 SYGVNS. Trimming stripped 1 base from V and 4 bases from J, with 8 bases between. The CDR3 is made up of 14 amino acids. The DNA of the CDR3 is TGTGCCAGCAGTGAATCAGGGAGGGGAAACACCATATATTTT. It yields the protein CASSESGRGNTIYF.

This clonotype was seen repeatedly, ten times or more. The CDR3 loop is CASSSLWDEQYF. For the CDR3, the DNA is TGTGCCAGCAGCTCCCTCTGGGACGAGCAGTACTTC. This rearrangement joins TRBV7-9 to TRBJ2-7; D call uncertain. Trimming left V 4 bases short and J 5 bases short, with 9 bases between. The CDR3 covers 12 residues. CDR1 is SEHNR and CDR2 is FQNEAQ in the germline V gene (reference sequence). Based on the CDR3 plus reference TRBV7-9 and TRBJ2-7, the full variable domain is DTGVSQNPRHKITKRGQNVTFRCDPISEHNRLYWYRQTLGQGPEFLTYFQNEAQLEKSRLLSDRFSAERPKGSFSTLEIQRTEQGDSAMYLCASSSLWDEQYFGPGTRLTVT.

This clonotype was counted ten times or more. The gene calls are TRBV5-1 and TRBJ2-4; 9 bases agree with TRBD1. V shed 0 bases, J shed 10 bases, and the junction held 11 bases outside the gene matches. This CDR3 contains 16 residues. Germline lookup yields CDR1 SGHRS and CDR2 YFSETQ. The DNA for the CDR3 is TGCGCCAGCAGCTTGGTGACCCCGGGACAGGGCGAGATTCAGTACTTC. It translates to CASSLVTPGQGEIQYF.

This clonotype was seen a few times. The chain has TRBV7-9 and TRBJ2-3; TRBD1 agrees at 10 bases. The CDR3 has 14 residues. The V gene's germline CDR1 is SEHNR and CDR2 FQNEAQ (reference sequence). The junction had 3 bases not matched to a gene; V was cut back by 3 bases and J by 6 bases. DNA for the CDR3: TGTGCCAGCAGCTTCTCGACAGGGGGCGATACGCAGTATTTT. It encodes CASSFSTGGDTQYF.

This clonotype appeared many times. The CDR3 DNA follows: TGTGCCAGCAGCTTAAGGCGGGACCGGGAGACCCAGTACTTC. It is translated as CASSLRRDRETQYF. V usage is TRBV13 and J usage is TRBJ2-5; possible D gene TRBD2, 6 bases. This CDR3 has 14 residues. Looked up from germline, CDR1 is PRHDT and CDR2 is FYEKMQ (reference sequence). Trimming removed 2 bases from V and 5 bases from J, with 12 bases in between.

This clonotype came up many times. The chain has TRBV20-1 and TRBJ2-5; possible D gene TRBD1, 5 bases. V lost 0 bases and J 5 bases, leaving 16 bases between the germline ends. Germline loops: CDR1 DFQATT, CDR2 SNEGSKA (reference sequence). The CDR3 length is 15 residues. CDR3 DNA: TGCAGTGCTAGAGAAGGACGGAGTAAGGGGGAGACCCAGTACTTC. Translation: CSAREGRSKGETQYF.

This clonotype has only a few counts. V and J are TRBV9 and TRBJ2-4; D gene uncertain. This CDR3 is 18 amino acids long. V lost 0 bases and J 7 bases, leaving 23 bases between the germline ends. Germline CDR1 SGDLS, CDR2 YYNGEE. CDR3 region: CASSVEGPGSHYSNIQYF. Written as DNA, the CDR3 is TGTGCCAGCAGCGTAGAAGGCCCCGGGTCCCACTACAGCAACATTCAGTACTTC.